Below, 26 T cell receptor beta chains from the same sample are listed, as sequenced in a study of CD8 T cells in ankylosing spondylitis. TCRdb re-derived calls from the 5' RACE reads in MiXCR, one entry per CDR3 protein. The sample holds 200,000 to 300,000 distinct CDR3 sequences, 32% seen once. Material for sequencing was blood, either unsorted or a sorted T cell fraction (not recorded which). The receptors were sampled from a male donor with ankylosing spondylitis or in good health (not recorded which).

V is TRBV9 and J is TRBJ2-4; 7 bases map to TRBD2. Germline trimming cut 0 bases from V and 8 bases from J; bases unmatched to any gene: 5. Germline CDR1 and CDR2: SGDLS and YYNGEE. The CDR3 is made up of 14 amino acids. CDR3 residues: CASSVGTSRDIQYF. CDR3 DNA sequence: TGTGCCAGCAGCGTAGGGACTAGTCGAGACATTCAGTACTTC.

Only a few counts were recorded for this clonotype. V is TRBV20-1 and J is TRBJ2-5; 7 positions match TRBD1. Germline V gives CDR1 DFQATT, CDR2 SNEGSKA (reference sequence). The CDR3 is 15 residues long. V dropped 0 bases and J dropped 8; count of bases not matched to a gene: 12. The CDR3 region is CSAREETAYRGTQYF. DNA of the CDR3: TGCAGTGCTAGAGAGGAGACAGCCTACAGGGGTACCCAGTACTTC.

The CDR3 DNA sequence: TGTGCCAGCAGCCAGGGGCCGGACGCGGCCGGGGAGCTGTTTTTT. As protein: CASSQGPDAAGELFF. The chain carries TRBV28 and TRBJ2-2; weak D call: TRBD1 (6 bases). The germline gives CDR1 MDHEN, CDR2 SYDVKM. The CDR3 has 15 amino acids. Trimming took 6 bases from V and 6 from J, leaving 17 bases between them.

The genes are TRBV5-1 and TRBJ1-1; 8 bases are a match to TRBD1. CDR3 length: 15 amino acids. V dropped 4 bases and J dropped 1; count of bases not matched to a gene: 6. Germline CDR1 and CDR2: SGHRS and YFSETQ. CDR3 DNA: TGCGCCAGCAGCGACCAGGGGGCTAGGAACACTGAAGCTTTCTTT. As protein: CASSDQGARNTEAFF. Looking up the rest from reference TRBV5-1 and TRBJ1-1 gives the full variable domain: KAGVTQTPRYLIKTRGQQVTLSCSPISGHRSVSWYQQTPGQGLQFLFEYFSETQRNKGNFPGRFSGRQFSNSRSEMNVSTLELGDSALYLCASSDQGARNTEAFFGQGTRLTVV.

This clonotype was recorded a few times. The gene calls are TRBV15 and TRBJ2-5; D ambiguous. V was shortened by 0 bases and J by 2 bases, with 10 bases between the two germline ends. The CDR3 covers 15 residues. Germline V gives CDR1 LNHNV, CDR2 YYDKDF (reference sequence). This CDR3 is CATSRDGRRQETQYF. CDR3 in DNA: TGTGCCACCAGCAGAGATGGCAGGCGTCAAGAGACCCAGTACTTC.

This clonotype has a handful of counts. V is TRBV24-1 and J is TRBJ1-2, with 7 bases aligning to TRBD1. With V trimmed by 9 bases and J by 1 base, 4 bases remained unmatched. CDR3 length: 13 residues. Germline assignment: CDR1 KGHDR and CDR2 SFDVKD. The CDR3 bases are TGTGCCACCCGGGACAGAATTAACTATGGCTACACCTTC. Translation: CATRDRINYGYTF.

This clonotype was seen more than once but under ten times. V is TRBV6-1 and J is TRBJ2-3; 11 bases map to TRBD2. CDR1 is MNHNS, CDR2 SASEGT, per germline. V lost 5 bases to trimming and J lost 2 bases; unmatched junction nucleotides: 3. CDR3 length equals 15 residues. Written as DNA, the CDR3 is TGTGCCAGCAGTCCTAGCGGGGGGTTCACAGATACGCAGTATTTT. The encoded protein is CASSPSGGFTDTQYF.

This clonotype has ten or more counts. The rearrangement uses TRBV12-3 or TRBV12-4 and TRBJ2-5; tentatively, D is TRBD1 or TRBD2 (6 bases each). The CDR3 spans 14 residues. The V gene lost 5 bases and the J gene lost 5 bases, with 15 bases spanning the gap. For the CDR3, the DNA is TGTGCCAGCAGTCCCCCTCCGGGGGCTGAGACCCAGTACTTC. This codes for CASSPPPGAETQYF.

This chain connects TRBV20-1 to TRBJ2-7; 9 bases map to TRBD2. V shed 2 bases and J 7 bases; nucleotides not matched to a gene: 12. This CDR3 region has 15 residues. Germline assignment: CDR1 DFQATT and CDR2 SNEGSKA (reference sequence). The CDR3 protein is CSARPGIGTSLEQYF. CDR3 in DNA: TGCAGTGCTAGACCCGGGATAGGGACTAGCCTTGAGCAGTACTTC.

This clonotype showed up just a few times. V gene TRBV7-9 combines with J gene TRBJ2-7; D remains unclear. The germline gives CDR1 SEHNR, CDR2 FQNEAQ (reference sequence). This CDR3 region has 14 residues. Trimming left V 0 bases short and J 2 bases short, with 8 bases between. CDR3 amino acids: CASSLAYNPYEQYF. CDR3 coding DNA: TGTGCCAGCAGCTTAGCGTACAATCCCTACGAGCAGTACTTC.

The chain combines TRBV20-1 with TRBJ1-1; unclear D gene. Trimming took 0 bases from V and 1 from J, leaving 12 bases between them. This CDR3 comprises 15 residues. The germline V gene encodes CDR1 DFQATT and CDR2 SNEGSKA (reference sequence). This CDR3 is CSAREGGRKNTEAFF. The CDR3 nucleotides are TGCAGTGCTAGAGAAGGAGGACGGAAGAACACTGAAGCTTTCTTT.

This clonotype has a count of ten or more. The gene calls are TRBV29-1 and TRBJ2-1, with no clear D. The germline V and J ends were trimmed by 3 bases and 0 bases, with 9 bases remaining between them. The CDR3 is 14 residues long. Germline V gives CDR1 SQVTM, CDR2 ANQGSEA. CDR3 bases: TGCAGCGTTGATTCCGAGAGCTCCTACAATGAGCAGTTCTTC. Protein sequence: CSVDSESSYNEQFF.

This clonotype was detected a few times. The rearrangement links TRBV10-3 to TRBJ1-5, with D hard to call. This CDR3 region has 14 residues. V lost 0 bases, J lost 1 base, and 4 bases lay in between. Germline V gives CDR1 ENHRY, CDR2 SYGVKD. The CDR3 sequence is CAISESGSNQPQHF. As DNA, the CDR3 is TGTGCCATCAGTGAGTCGGGAAGCAATCAGCCCCAGCATTTT.

This chain connects TRBV10-2 to TRBJ1-4; possible D gene TRBD1, 5 bases. Trimming left V 5 bases short and J 7 bases short, with 11 bases between. Per the germline V gene, CDR1 is WSHSY and CDR2 is SAAADI. This CDR3 has 13 amino acids. The chain's CDR3 is CASSLQGGEKLFF. For the CDR3, the DNA is TGCGCCAGCAGTCTGCAGGGTGGTGAAAAACTGTTTTTT.

The chain has TRBV29-1 and TRBJ2-3; TRBD1 matches at 11 bases. The CDR3 extends over 14 amino acids. The germline CDR1 and CDR2 sequences are SQVTM and ANQGSEA. The J segment lost 3 bases and the V segment lost 7 bases, leaving 6 bases of the junction unmatched. This CDR3 is CSARTGGSTDTQYF. The CDR3 DNA is TGCAGCGCTCGGACAGGGGGCTCGACAGATACGCAGTATTTT.

This clonotype occurred a few times. The V call is TRBV10-3, the J call TRBJ2-1; TRBD1 agrees at 8 bases. The V gene end was trimmed by 4 bases and the J gene end by 10 bases; junction bases not matched to a gene: 9. Per the germline V gene, CDR1 is ENHRY and CDR2 is SYGVKD. This CDR3 is built from 14 residues. The CDR3 DNA is TGTGCCATCAGTGTCAAGACAGGGGTTTGGGAGCAGTTCTTC. As protein: CAISVKTGVWEQFF.

This clonotype was observed a handful of times. This chain links TRBV6-5 with TRBJ2-5; possible D gene TRBD2, 6 bases. The length of the CDR3 is 15 residues. Germline assignment: CDR1 MNHEY and CDR2 SVGAGI. Trimming stripped 2 bases from V and 1 base from J, with 11 bases between. CDR3 sequence (DNA): TGTGCCAGCAGTTACAGGGGAGGTTCCCAAGAGACCCAGTACTTC. Translating it yields CASSYRGGSQETQYF.

This clonotype occurred a few times. The rearrangement uses TRBV20-1 and TRBJ2-2; maybe TRBD2 (6 bases). Germline assignment: CDR1 DFQATT and CDR2 SNEGSKA (reference sequence). This CDR3 has 16 amino acids. Trimming took 0 bases from V and 5 from J, leaving 16 bases between them. The CDR3 here is CSARDEKGRRTGELFF. CDR3 DNA: TGCAGTGCTAGAGATGAGAAGGGGAGGAGGACCGGGGAGCTGTTTTTT.

This chain connects TRBV20-1 to TRBJ2-7; D is uncertain. This CDR3 spans 12 amino acids. Germline V gives CDR1 DFQATT, CDR2 SNEGSKA (reference sequence). Trimming left V 5 bases short and J 2 bases short, with 10 bases between. The DNA for the CDR3 is TGCAGTGCTCCTGCCAATGCCTACGAGCAGTACTTC. It is translated as CSAPANAYEQYF.

The rearrangement uses TRBV12-3 or TRBV12-4 and TRBJ2-5; D unclear. The CDR3 sequence is 12 residues long. Trimming shortened V by 7 bases and J by 1 base, and 7 bases separated the two germline ends. The CDR3 DNA reads TGTGCCAGCACCCGACTCCAAGAGACCCAGTACTTC. This sequence encodes CASTRLQETQYF.

The chain links TRBV27 to TRBJ1-2, with D hard to call. Trimming removed 9 bases from V and 7 bases from J, with 12 bases in between. The germline CDR1 and CDR2 sequences are MNHEY and SMNVEV (reference sequence). The CDR3 has 11 amino acids. The CDR3 coding sequence is TGTGCCAGTCTTTCAAGAGGTGGCTACACCTTC. Amino acid sequence: CASLSRGGYTF.

The chain uses TRBV27 and TRBJ2-7, with 9 bases fitting TRBD2. Germline V gene lookup returns CDR1 MNHEY and CDR2 SMNVEV (reference sequence). V dropped 0 bases and J dropped 2; count of bases not matched to a gene: 2. The length of the CDR3 is 15 residues. CDR3 in amino acids: CASSLSSSGAYEQYF. As DNA, the CDR3 is TGTGCCAGCAGTTTATCGTCTAGCGGGGCCTACGAGCAGTACTTC.

The genes are TRBV19 and TRBJ2-7; 7 bases are a match to TRBD1. The J segment lost 4 bases and the V segment lost 3 bases, leaving 9 bases of the junction unmatched. The CDR3 runs 15 residues. From germline, CDR1 is LNHDA and CDR2 SQIVND (reference sequence). The DNA for the CDR3 is TGTGCCAGTAGTATTTCGACAGGGCATCTTTACGAGCAGTACTTC. Translating gives CASSISTGHLYEQYF.

This clonotype was seen only a few times. V gene TRBV11-2 combines with J gene TRBJ2-5; 7 bases map to TRBD2. Germline-derived CDR1 and CDR2 are SGHAT and FQNNGV. V shed 5 bases, J shed 5 bases, and the junction held 8 bases outside the gene matches. The CDR3 length is 14 residues. CDR3 sequence reads: CASSRNRDYETQYF. CDR3 nucleotide sequence: TGTGCCAGCAGCCGTAACCGGGACTACGAGACCCAGTACTTC.

The rearrangement joins TRBV24-1 to TRBJ2-3; 13 bases fit TRBD2. The CDR3 consists of 17 residues. The germline V gene encodes CDR1 KGHDR and CDR2 SFDVKD. V shed 3 bases and J 3 bases; nucleotides not matched to a gene: 5. The CDR3: CATSDKLAGGRTDTQYF. The CDR3 DNA follows: TGTGCCACCAGTGATAAACTAGCGGGGGGGCGTACAGATACGCAGTATTTT.

This clonotype has more than one count but fewer than ten. This chain connects TRBV12-3 or TRBV12-4 to TRBJ2-1; no clear D gene. Trimming cost V 7 bases and J 5 bases, with 6 bases left between them. This CDR3 region has 11 residues. The CDR3 is CASTANNEQFF. The CDR3 DNA reads TGTGCCAGCACGGCCAACAATGAGCAGTTCTTC.